This T cell receptor (beta chain) was found in a study of blood T cell repertoires in COVID-19. Study-level information: The United States, Italy and Spain provided the acute and convalescent COVID-19 samples. T cells, B-cell-depleted T cells, or PBMCs supplied cDNA or gDNA.

Authors' data handling: Estimation of nucleated cell counts relied on the amplification of reference gene primers. Method: immunoSEQ multiplex PCR; TCRdb's copy keeps in-frame clones and lacks some. That table gives V, J and clone size, and the DNA gave D and trimming. The sample has approximately 230,000 clones, 87% seen once; the top ten hold 3%. This CDR3 is built from 16 residues. V shed 5 bases, J shed 5 bases, and the junction held 15 bases outside the gene matches. CDR1 is SEHNR and CDR2 is FQNEAQ in the germline V gene (reference sequence). The sample was peripheral blood. This TCR came from a man aged 18 to 30 with active or convalescent COVID-19. The chain combines TRBV7-9 with TRBJ2-7; 7 bases fit TRBD1. CDR3 region: CASSAASGTVINEQYF. CDR3 nucleotide sequence: TGTGCCAGCAGCGCAGCTTCCGGGACAGTAATCAACGAGCAGTACTTC.